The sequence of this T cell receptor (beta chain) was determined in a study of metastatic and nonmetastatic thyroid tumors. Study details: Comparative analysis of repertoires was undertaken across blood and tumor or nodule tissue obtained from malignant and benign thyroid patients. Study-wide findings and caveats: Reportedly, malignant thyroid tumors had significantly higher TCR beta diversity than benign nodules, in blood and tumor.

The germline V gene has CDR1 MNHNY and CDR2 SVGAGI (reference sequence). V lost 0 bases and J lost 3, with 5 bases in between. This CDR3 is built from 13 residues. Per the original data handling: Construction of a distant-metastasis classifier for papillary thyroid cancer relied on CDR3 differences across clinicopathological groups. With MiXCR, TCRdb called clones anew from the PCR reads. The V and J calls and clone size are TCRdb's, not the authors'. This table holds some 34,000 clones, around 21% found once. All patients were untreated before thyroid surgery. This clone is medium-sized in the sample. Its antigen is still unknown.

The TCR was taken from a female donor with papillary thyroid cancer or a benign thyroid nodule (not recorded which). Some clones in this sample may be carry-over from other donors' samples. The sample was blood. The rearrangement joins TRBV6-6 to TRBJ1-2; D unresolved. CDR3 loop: CASSYSSDYGYTF. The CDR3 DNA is TGTGCCAGCAGTTACTCGTCAGACTATGGCTACACCTTC.